One sample yielded the 27 T cell receptor beta chains listed below, sequenced in a study of CD8 T cells in Susac syndrome. Reverse transcription of 0.5 to 1 ug RNA was performed with random hexamers. A single record per CDR3 protein comes from TCRdb applying MiXCR to the immunoSEQ multiplex PCR reads. The table lists about 150,000 distinct CDR3 sequences, about 96% of them singletons, with around 0.13% in the top ten. The sequencing sample was made of CD4+ T cells from PBMCs. The origin of the receptors is a human donor with Susac syndrome.

This clonotype has only a few counts. The chain couples TRBV12-3 or TRBV12-4 to TRBJ2-5, with 13 bases matching TRBD2. This CDR3 has 15 residues. The trim removed 6 bases at V and 1 base at J, leaving 2 bases unmatched. In DNA form, the CDR3 reads TGTGCCAGCAGCCGGACTAGCGGGGGCCAAGAGACCCAGTACTTC. Amino acid sequence: CASSRTSGGQETQYF.

The chain has TRBV27 and TRBJ1-1, with D possibly matching TRBD1 (6 bases). Trimming pared 4 bases from V and 1 base from J, leaving 10 bases between. The CDR3 is made up of 14 amino acids. CDR1 is MNHEY and CDR2 is SMNVEV in the germline V gene (reference sequence). The CDR3 sequence: CASSWTAGNTEAFF. The CDR3 region has the DNA TGTGCCAGCAGTTGGACAGCAGGGAACACTGAAGCTTTCTTT.

This clonotype has more than one count but fewer than ten. The chain joins TRBV29-1 to TRBJ2-5, with D unresolved. V lost 4 bases and J lost 1, with 4 bases in between. This CDR3 comprises 11 residues. CDR1 is SQVTM and CDR2 is ANQGSEA in the germline V gene. The CDR3 nucleotides read TGCAGCGTTGGGCTCCAAGAGACCCAGTACTTC. This codes for CSVGLQETQYF.

This clonotype was found once. The rearrangement joins TRBV5-1 to TRBJ2-1; D not certain. This CDR3 comprises 15 residues. The germline V and J ends were trimmed by 4 bases and 0 bases, with 11 bases remaining between them. The germline V gene encodes CDR1 SGHRS and CDR2 YFSETQ. The CDR3 region has the DNA TGCGCCAGCAGCCCGGACCGCAACTCCTACAATGAGCAGTTCTTC. Translated, it gives CASSPDRNSYNEQFF. The full variable domain, rest sourced from reference TRBV5-1 and TRBJ2-1, is KAGVTQTPRYLIKTRGQQVTLSCSPISGHRSVSWYQQTPGQGLQFLFEYFSETQRNKGNFPGRFSGRQFSNSRSEMNVSTLELGDSALYLCASSPDRNSYNEQFFGPGTRLTVL.

Only a few counts were recorded for this clonotype. V gene TRBV12-3 or TRBV12-4 combines with J gene TRBJ2-3; 9 bases agree with TRBD1. The CDR3 extends over 16 amino acids. The ends lost 3 bases at V and 0 bases at J; junction bases unmatched: 4. The CDR3 coding sequence is TGTGCCAGCAGTTTGGGACAGGGATTGAGCACAGATACGCAGTATTTT. Translated: CASSLGQGLSTDTQYF.

This rearrangement joins TRBV28 to TRBJ2-7; D not certain. The germline gives CDR1 MDHEN, CDR2 SYDVKM. Trimming removed 9 bases from V and 2 bases from J, with 8 bases in between. This CDR3 has 11 residues. Here the CDR3 DNA reads TGTGCCAGTCAAGGGACCTACGAGCAGTACTTC. Residues: CASQGTYEQYF.

The V gene is TRBV9, the J gene TRBJ1-5; D call uncertain. Germline V gene lookup returns CDR1 SGDLS and CDR2 YYNGEE. The V end lost 7 bases, the J end lost 4 bases, and 6 bases lay between the germline ends. The CDR3 contains 11 residues. This CDR3 reads CASLTNQPQHF. Written as DNA, the CDR3 is TGTGCCAGCTTAACTAATCAGCCCCAGCATTTT.

V usage is TRBV14 and J usage is TRBJ1-1; no clear D. Germline V gene lookup returns CDR1 SGHDN and CDR2 FVKESK. The CDR3 spans 15 residues. Trimming left V 2 bases short and J 3 bases short, with 13 bases between. The CDR3 loop is CASSQWRPGYTEAFF. In nucleotides, the CDR3 is TGTGCCAGCAGCCAATGGCGGCCGGGGTACACTGAAGCTTTCTTT. The full variable domain, its missing parts supplied by reference TRBV14 and TRBJ1-1, is EAGVTQFPSHSVIEKGQTVTLRCDPISGHDNLYWYRRVMGKEIKFLLHFVKESKQDESGMPNNRFLAERTGGTYSTLKVQPAELEDSGVYFCASSQWRPGYTEAFFGQGTRLTVV.

J is TRBJ2-6 and V is TRBV4-2; D is undetermined. Per germline, CDR1 LGHNA and CDR2 YNFKEQ. V was cut by 0 bases and J by 0 bases, with 3 bases left in between. CDR3 size: 15 residues. CDR3 sequence reads: CASSQEVSGANVLTF. The CDR3 coding sequence is TGTGCCAGCAGCCAAGAAGTCTCTGGGGCCAACGTCCTGACTTTC.

The chain carries TRBV9 and TRBJ2-3; 10 bases are a match to TRBD2. J lost 2 bases, V lost 4 bases, and 7 bases had no gene match. Germline CDR1 is SGDLS and CDR2 is YYNGEE. The CDR3 contains 16 residues. The CDR3 loop reads CASSPGAGGNTDTQYF. CDR3 nucleotides: TGTGCCAGCAGCCCCGGAGCGGGGGGGAACACAGATACGCAGTATTTT.

The gene calls are TRBV7-9 and TRBJ1-2, with TRBD1 identical over 8 bases. The CDR3 is 14 amino acids. J was trimmed by 6 bases and V by 4 bases; bases with no gene match: 7. Germline V gives CDR1 SEHNR, CDR2 FQNEAQ (reference sequence). DNA for the CDR3: TGTGCCAGCAGCTCGCTGACAGGGGATGATGGCTACACCTTC. As protein: CASSSLTGDDGYTF. The full variable domain, rest sourced from reference TRBV7-9 and TRBJ1-2, is DTGVSQNPRHKITKRGQNVTFRCDPISEHNRLYWYRQTLGQGPEFLTYFQNEAQLEKSRLLSDRFSAERPKGSFSTLEIQRTEQGDSAMYLCASSSLTGDDGYTFGSGTRLTVV.

In its sample, this clonotype was seen a few times. This sequence joins TRBV9 and TRBJ2-7; D remains ambiguous. The CDR3 is made up of 12 amino acids. Per germline, CDR1 SGDLS and CDR2 YYNGEE. The V end lost 0 bases, the J end lost 7 bases, and 8 bases lay between the germline ends. CDR3: CASSVGPGEQYV. The CDR3 DNA reads TGTGCCAGCAGCGTAGGGCCCGGGGAGCAGTACGTC.

The V gene is TRBV29-1, the J gene TRBJ2-1; TRBD2 aligns across 7 bases. Germline V CDR1 and CDR2: SQVTM, ANQGSEA. Trimming removed 4 bases from V and 4 bases from J; junction bases left unmatched: 7. The CDR3 has 14 amino acids. The CDR3 region is CSVGGGVAYNEQFF. The CDR3 DNA reads TGCAGCGTTGGGGGAGGGGTGGCATACAATGAGCAGTTCTTC.

The chain links TRBV29-1 to TRBJ2-3; 8 nucleotides agree with TRBD1. The CDR3 is 14 amino acids. Germline-derived CDR1 and CDR2 are SQVTM and ANQGSEA. V was clipped by 7 bases and J by 3 bases; unmatched bases: 9. CDR3 protein: CSGETGVGTDTQYF. For the CDR3, the DNA is TGCAGCGGAGAGACAGGGGTGGGAACAGATACGCAGTATTTT.

The chain has TRBV28 and TRBJ2-4, with D perhaps matching TRBD2 (7 bases). V was cut by 4 bases and J by 2 bases, with 18 bases left in between. Looked up from germline, CDR1 is MDHEN and CDR2 is SYDVKM. The CDR3 has 17 amino acids. The CDR3 sequence: CASSSTGAGVSKNIQYF. The CDR3 region has the DNA TGTGCCAGCAGTTCGACAGGCGCGGGGGTATCCAAAAACATTCAGTACTTC.

V and J are TRBV15 and TRBJ1-1; 8 bases agree with TRBD1. CDR1 is LNHNV, CDR2 YYDKDF, per germline (reference sequence). J was trimmed by 1 base and V by 5 bases; bases with no gene match: 3. The CDR3 covers 14 residues. Written as DNA, the CDR3 is TGTGCCACCAGCTGGACAGGGCCGAACACTGAAGCTTTCTTT. It yields the protein CATSWTGPNTEAFF.

This chain joins TRBV11-1 and TRBJ2-1; D gene uncertain. V was pared by 4 bases and J by 12 bases, with 10 bases between. CDR3 length: 11 amino acids. The V gene's germline CDR1 is SGHAT and CDR2 FQDESV (reference sequence). CDR3 nucleotide sequence: TGTGCCAGCAGCTCCGGGTTCGGGCAGTTCTTC. It encodes CASSSGFGQFF.

The rearrangement joins TRBV11-2 to TRBJ2-1; no clear D. The germline V gene has CDR1 SGHAT and CDR2 FQNNGV. The germline V and J ends were trimmed by 1 base and 5 bases, with 12 bases remaining between them. The CDR3 spans 15 residues. CDR3 nucleotide sequence: TGTGCCAGCAGCTTAGCAGGTCCTCTTGACAATGAGCAGTTCTTC. Translation gives CASSLAGPLDNEQFF.

This chain connects TRBV28 to TRBJ2-6, with TRBD1 as a possible D gene (6 bases). This CDR3 comprises 15 residues. The V gene's germline CDR1 is MDHEN and CDR2 SYDVKM. Trimming cost V 6 bases and J 4 bases, with 13 bases left between them. The CDR3 sequence is CASSSTGTGANVLTF. The DNA for the CDR3 is TGTGCCAGCAGCTCCACAGGGACCGGGGCCAACGTCCTGACTTTC. The variable domain in full, with the rest retrieved from reference TRBV28 and TRBJ2-6, is DVKVTQSSRYLVKRTGEKVFLECVQDMDHENMFWYRQDPGLGLRLIYFSYDVKMKEKGDIPEGYSVSREKKERFSLILESASTNQTSMYLCASSSTGTGANVLTFGAGSRLTVL.

This clonotype was seen just once. This chain uses TRBV15 with TRBJ1-5; TRBD1 aligns across 7 bases. Trimming took 5 bases from V and 2 from J; bases not matched to a gene: 3. CDR1 is LNHNV, CDR2 YYDKDF, per germline (reference sequence). The CDR3 loop spans 14 amino acids. The CDR3 loop reads CATSVQGRNQPQHF. CDR3 bases: TGTGCCACCAGCGTACAGGGGCGCAATCAGCCCCAGCATTTT.

The chain is built from TRBV13 and TRBJ1-2; 7 bases fit TRBD1. Germline V CDR1 and CDR2: PRHDT, FYEKMQ (reference sequence). The CDR3 totals 17 residues. The trim removed 3 bases at V and 2 bases at J, leaving 12 bases unmatched. The chain's CDR3 is CASSFIPTGERNYGYTF. The CDR3 DNA reads as TGTGCCAGCAGCTTTATCCCAACAGGGGAGAGGAACTATGGCTACACCTTC.

The chain combines TRBV20-1 with TRBJ2-6, with D unclear. This CDR3 contains 13 residues. Germline V lookup: CDR1 DFQATT, CDR2 SNEGSKA (reference sequence). V dropped 5 bases and J dropped 4 bases, with 9 bases sitting between them. In DNA, the CDR3 is TGCAGTGCTGCCAGGCTCGGGGCCAACGTCCTGACTTTC. It codes for CSAARLGANVLTF.

V is TRBV30 and J is TRBJ2-1, with 7 positions matching TRBD2. This CDR3 spans 12 amino acids. Germline trimming cut 2 bases from V and 10 bases from J; bases unmatched to any gene: 5. Germline V gene lookup returns CDR1 GTSNPN and CDR2 SVGIG (reference sequence). In nucleotides, the CDR3 is TGTGCCTGGAGTACCCAGGGAGGGGAGCAGTTCTTC. Protein sequence: CAWSTQGGEQFF.

This clonotype was recorded a few times. The chain combines TRBV30 with TRBJ2-3, with D unresolved. Germline CDR1 and CDR2: GTSNPN and SVGIG (reference sequence). Trimming stripped 2 bases from V and 2 bases from J, with 5 bases between. This CDR3 contains 12 residues. The CDR3, as DNA: TGTGCCTGGAGTCGGGCCACAGATACGCAGTATTTT. This encodes CAWSRATDTQYF.

This rearrangement joins TRBV27 to TRBJ2-5, with TRBD1 as a possible D gene (5 bases). With 3 bases removed from V and 4 bases from J, the gap between germline ends came to 9 bases. CDR3 size: 13 residues. CDR1 and CDR2 (germline): MNHEY, SMNVEV (reference sequence). The CDR3, as DNA: TGTGCCAGCAGTTTGGGGCATTTAGAGACCCAGTACTTC. As protein: CASSLGHLETQYF.

The V and J genes are TRBV29-1 and TRBJ1-1; D perhaps matches TRBD1 (6 bases). Germline V gives CDR1 SQVTM, CDR2 ANQGSEA. V was cut by 5 bases and J by 0 bases, with 16 bases left in between. The CDR3 consists of 15 residues. CDR3 bases: TGCAGCGTTACTAGACAGGACGGGATGAACACTGAAGCTTTCTTT. It yields the protein CSVTRQDGMNTEAFF.

This rearrangement joins TRBV5-6 to TRBJ1-2; 9 positions match TRBD1. V gave up 3 bases and J gave up 3 bases; unmatched junction bases: 6. Per the germline V gene, CDR1 is SGHDT and CDR2 is YYEEEE. This CDR3 has 15 residues. The CDR3 reads CASSWTGDAHYGYTF. The CDR3 DNA is TGTGCCAGCAGCTGGACAGGGGATGCCCACTATGGCTACACCTTC.